Below are 12 T cell receptor beta chains sequenced from a single sample in a study of OX40 agonist ivuxolimab in advanced cancers. Generated by immunoSEQ multiplex PCR, the TCRdb table keeps only in-frame clones and is missing some. The sample has 75,000 or so clones, about four fifths seen once; the top ten hold about 25%. The source material was CD4+ or CD8+ T cells sorted from blood, sampled in a trial of the OX40 agonist ivuxolimab. These receptors were collected from an adult with an advanced solid tumor such as melanoma, head and neck, liver or kidney cancer.

This chain uses TRBV7-2 with TRBJ1-2, with 7 bases matching TRBD1. Germline V CDR1 and CDR2: SGHTA, FQGNSA. CDR3 length: 15 amino acids. The V gene end was trimmed by 2 bases and the J gene end by 4 bases; junction bases not matched to a gene: 7. CDR3 DNA sequence: TGTGCCAGCAGCTTAACTAAGACAGGGCTCTATGGCTACACCTTC. Its translation: CASSLTKTGLYGYTF. Looking up the rest from reference TRBV7-2 and TRBJ1-2 gives the full variable domain: GAGVSQSPSNKVTEKGKDVELRCDPISGHTALYWYRQSLGQGLEFLIYFQGNSAPDKSGLPSDRFSAERTGGSVSTLTIQRTQQEDSAVYLCASSLTKTGLYGYTFGSGTRLTVV.

This sequence joins TRBV6-1 and TRBJ1-4; D possibly corresponds to TRBD1 (5 bases). Germline CDR1 reads MNHNS; CDR2 reads SASEGT. The CDR3 extends over 18 amino acids. Trimming removed 0 bases at V and 1 base at J, with 15 bases between. The CDR3 DNA reads as TGTGCCAGCAGTGAAGCGGCGTTTGGGGGGAGAACTAATGAAAAACTGTTTTTT. This gives the protein CASSEAAFGGRTNEKLFF.

The sample holds a few counts of this clone. The chain has TRBV6-6 and TRBJ2-7, with TRBD2 as a possible D gene (5 bases). Deletions cut 6 bases from V and 3 bases from J, with 18 bases between. Germline CDR1 reads MNHNY; CDR2 reads SVGAGI (reference sequence). The CDR3 contains 15 residues. CDR3 loop: CASSQRPGSNYEQYF. The CDR3 bases are TGTGCCAGCAGCCAACGGCCGGGGTCGAACTACGAGCAGTACTTC.

This chain connects TRBV7-7 to TRBJ2-1, with TRBD2 matching 14 bases. V lost 5 bases and J lost 8; bases outside the gene matches: 2. Germline V gene lookup returns CDR1 SSHAT and CDR2 FNYEAQ (reference sequence). The CDR3 runs to 14 residues. CDR3 in amino acids: CASSPGLAGDEQFF. The DNA for the CDR3 is TGTGCCAGCAGCCCGGGACTAGCGGGGGATGAGCAGTTCTTC.

This clone has only one observation. The rearrangement joins TRBV7-8 to TRBJ2-1; 7 bases agree with TRBD2. The V segment lost 1 base and the J segment 0 bases; nucleotides outside the gene matches: 9. Germline V CDR1 and CDR2: SGHVS, FQNEAQ. The length of the CDR3 is 18 residues. DNA of the CDR3: TGTGCCAGCAGCTTAGAATCTAGCGGAATAAGCTCCTACAATGAGCAGTTCTTC. The encoded protein is CASSLESSGISSYNEQFF.

The chain combines TRBV28 with TRBJ2-7, with 9 bases identical to TRBD1. The germline V gene has CDR1 MDHEN and CDR2 SYDVKM. J was trimmed by 2 bases and V by 3 bases; bases with no gene match: 8. The CDR3 extends over 16 amino acids. The CDR3, as DNA: TGTGCCAGCAGTTTGCGGGTCGACAGGGGGACCTACGAGCAGTACTTC. Translation: CASSLRVDRGTYEQYF.

The gene calls are TRBV28 and TRBJ1-1, with D perhaps TRBD1 (5 bases). Germline CDR1 is MDHEN and CDR2 is SYDVKM. V was shortened by 3 bases and J by 3 bases, with 14 bases between the two germline ends. This CDR3 is 15 amino acids long. CDR3 sequence reads: CASSLGHRAYTEAFF. The CDR3 nucleotides are TGTGCCAGCAGTTTGGGGCACAGAGCGTACACTGAAGCTTTCTTT.

The chain has TRBV19 and TRBJ1-1; 8 bases map to TRBD1. Germline CDR1 is LNHDA and CDR2 is SQIVND (reference sequence). The CDR3 has 15 amino acids. J lost 3 bases, V lost 3 bases, and 6 bases had no gene match. The CDR3 loop is CASSILDRADTEAFF. CDR3 nucleotide sequence: TGTGCCAGTAGTATCCTGGACAGGGCGGACACTGAAGCTTTCTTT.

CDR3 bases: TGTGCCTGGAGTGAGGACAGGACGGGCACTGAAGCTTTCTTT. Translated: CAWSEDRTGTEAFF. This chain joins TRBV30 and TRBJ1-1; 7 nucleotides match TRBD1. The length of the CDR3 is 14 residues. Germline V gene data show CDR1 as GTSNPN and CDR2 as SVGIG (reference sequence). Germline trimming cut 1 base from V and 4 bases from J; bases unmatched to any gene: 6.

The V gene is TRBV7-9, the J gene TRBJ1-6, with D tentatively TRBD1 (5 bases). The CDR3 is made up of 14 amino acids. CDR1 and CDR2 from the germline V gene are SEHNR and FQNEAQ (reference sequence). The V and J ends lost 1 base and 10 bases respectively, with 11 bases between them. The CDR3 region is CASSLGGVGSPLHF. The CDR3 nucleotides are TGTGCCAGCAGCTTAGGAGGGGTGGGATCACCCCTCCACTTT.

This chain links TRBV5-5 with TRBJ2-5; no firm D call. The CDR3 spans 14 residues. Deletions cut 1 base from V and 1 base from J, with 8 bases between. Germline V CDR1 and CDR2: SGHKS, YYEKEE (reference sequence). The CDR3 DNA reads TGTGCCAGCAGCTTGCTAAGCGCCCAAGAGACCCAGTACTTC. It yields the protein CASSLLSAQETQYF.

This chain joins TRBV6-5 and TRBJ2-2; D is ambiguous. The length of the CDR3 is 13 residues. V lost 2 bases to trimming and J lost 6 bases, with 7 bases between them. Germline CDR1 is MNHEY and CDR2 is SVGAGI. The CDR3 nucleotides read TGTGCCAGCAGTTACAGTACGTCCGGGGAGCTGTTTTTT. Translating it yields CASSYSTSGELFF.